These 28 T cell receptor beta chains share one sample of origin, sequenced in a study of control samples from healthy donors and cancer patients (dated by TCRdb to the early 2020s). Libraries came from the immunoSEQ multiplex PCR assay. TCRdb retrieved this table from immuneACCESS and kept in-frame rearrangements only. Not all clones are present; in checked studies, unresolved V genes account for under half, and no reason is known for the remainder. The sample contains more than 100,000 clones, more than 80% of them found a single time. Roughly 2.7% of the sample goes to the ten largest clones. Sequences were obtained from blood. These receptor sequences come from a man between 18 and 35 years old in good health.

V and J are TRBV5-1 and TRBJ1-6; D perhaps matches TRBD1 (5 bases). The CDR3 runs 18 residues. The V end was cut by 0 bases, the J end by 0 bases, with 13 bases between. Germline assignment: CDR1 SGHRS and CDR2 YFSETQ. The CDR3 DNA reads TGCGCCAGCAGCTTGGTAGGCAGACAGAGCTCCTATAATTCACCCCTCCACTTT. It codes for CASSLVGRQSSYNSPLHF.

The chain links TRBV4-1 to TRBJ2-7, with 10 bases matching TRBD1. Germline V CDR1 and CDR2: MGHRA, YSYEKL. The CDR3 runs 16 residues. V was pared by 3 bases and J by 4 bases, with 9 bases of the junction left unmatched. CDR3 in amino acids: CASSHPGQGTPYEQYF. The CDR3 DNA is TGCGCCAGCAGCCATCCGGGACAGGGGACCCCTTACGAGCAGTACTTC.

The chain has TRBV7-6 and TRBJ2-1; D is possibly TRBD1 (6 bases). Looked up from germline, CDR1 is SGHVS and CDR2 is FNYEAQ. Trimming left V 8 bases short and J 8 bases short, with 19 bases between. The CDR3 contains 14 residues. CDR3 coding DNA: TGTGCCAGCGGGGTACAGGGTCTATTCGATGAGCAGTTCTTC. It translates to CASGVQGLFDEQFF.

The rearrangement links TRBV2 to TRBJ2-3; D is undetermined. The CDR3 has 11 amino acids. Per germline, CDR1 SNHLY and CDR2 FYNNEI. Trimming took 8 bases from V and 4 from J, leaving 7 bases between them. The CDR3 sequence is CASSDSDTQYF. The DNA for the CDR3 is TGTGCCAGCTCCGACTCAGATACGCAGTATTTT.

The chain joins TRBV6-4 to TRBJ2-1; D unresolved. Trimming shortened V by 1 base and J by 2 bases, and 9 bases separated the two germline ends. Germline V gene data show CDR1 as MRHNA and CDR2 as SNTAGT. This CDR3 region has 15 residues. Here the CDR3 DNA reads TGTGCCAGCAGTGACTGGTCCGGGCCCTACAATGAGCAGTTCTTC. Translating gives CASSDWSGPYNEQFF.

This clone showed up just once. The chain carries TRBV11-1 and TRBJ1-6; possibly TRBD1 for D (5 bases). V gave up 5 bases and J gave up 3 bases, with 11 bases separating them. Germline V gene data show CDR1 as SGHAT and CDR2 as FQDESV (reference sequence). The CDR3 consists of 15 residues. The DNA for the CDR3 is TGTGCCAGCAGCCCCAGGGCCGTCTATAATTCACCCCTCCACTTT. Amino acids: CASSPRAVYNSPLHF.

The J gene is TRBJ2-5, the V gene TRBV7-8; D is ambiguous. Germline-derived CDR1 and CDR2 are SGHVS and FQNEAQ. Trimming took 1 base from V and 5 from J, leaving 8 bases between them. This CDR3 is 13 amino acids long. This CDR3 reads CASSLGLLETQYF. Here the CDR3 DNA reads TGTGCCAGCAGCTTAGGTCTGTTGGAGACCCAGTACTTC.

The chain carries TRBV11-1 and TRBJ1-1, with TRBD1 as a possible D gene (6 bases). V dropped 2 bases and J dropped 5 bases, with 9 bases sitting between them. CDR1 and CDR2 (germline): SGHAT, FQDESV (reference sequence). This CDR3 has 13 residues. The CDR3 sequence: CASSLTGRTEAFF. CDR3 nucleotide sequence: TGTGCCAGCAGCTTAACAGGGCGGACTGAAGCTTTCTTT.

V is TRBV7-9 and J is TRBJ1-2; D is possibly TRBD1 (6 bases). V lost 5 bases, J lost 14 bases, and 21 bases lay in between. From germline, CDR1 is SEHNR and CDR2 FQNEAQ (reference sequence). The CDR3 runs 13 residues. CDR3 sequence (DNA): TGTGCCAGCAGCCCTTCGGAAGGAGGGGGTTGGACCTTC. Its translation: CASSPSEGGGWTF.

The CDR3 nucleotides are TGTGCCAGCAGCGTAGGGGGTAGCCAAGAGACCCAGTACTTC. Its protein is CASSVGGSQETQYF. The chain couples TRBV9 to TRBJ2-5; no clear D gene. V was clipped by 0 bases and J by 1 base, with 7 bases between them. There are 14 residues in the CDR3. In germline, CDR1 is SGDLS, CDR2 YYNGEE.

This chain uses TRBV28 with TRBJ2-3, with TRBD1 matching over 7 bases. The CDR3 loop spans 17 amino acids. V was clipped by 1 base and J by 3 bases; unmatched bases: 10. Looked up from germline, CDR1 is MDHEN and CDR2 is SYDVKM. The CDR3, as DNA: TGTGCCAGCAGTTTATCGGCGGCAGGGGGTGGTACAGATACGCAGTATTTT. Protein sequence: CASSLSAAGGGTDTQYF. The full variable domain, with the rest looked up from reference TRBV28 and TRBJ2-3, is DVKVTQSSRYLVKRTGEKVFLECVQDMDHENMFWYRQDPGLGLRLIYFSYDVKMKEKGDIPEGYSVSREKKERFSLILESASTNQTSMYLCASSLSAAGGGTDTQYFGPGTRLTVL.

The CDR3 sequence is CASSLEGLAGETDTQYF. For the CDR3, the DNA is TGCGCCAGCAGCTTGGAGGGACTAGCGGGGGAAACAGATACGCAGTATTTT. This chain uses TRBV5-1 with TRBJ2-3, with 14 positions matching TRBD2. V was clipped by 0 bases and J by 3 bases; unmatched bases: 3. The germline V gene has CDR1 SGHRS and CDR2 YFSETQ. The CDR3 is 17 amino acids.

The chain joins TRBV5-1 to TRBJ1-5; weak D call: TRBD1 (5 bases). The CDR3 consists of 15 residues. V was shortened by 2 bases and J by 1 base, with 10 bases between the two germline ends. The germline V gene has CDR1 SGHRS and CDR2 YFSETQ. CDR3 bases: TGCGCCAGCAGCTTTTCCAGGGTAAGCAATCAGCCCCAGCATTTT. Translated: CASSFSRVSNQPQHF.

This chain links TRBV14 with TRBJ2-1; 7 bases agree with TRBD2. Per germline, CDR1 SGHDN and CDR2 FVKESK. Trimming removed 1 base from V and 3 bases from J; junction bases left unmatched: 6. The CDR3 totals 16 residues. CDR3 region: CASSQGSGRLYNEQFF. The CDR3 DNA reads as TGTGCCAGCAGCCAAGGTTCCGGGAGGCTCTACAATGAGCAGTTCTTC.

This chain joins TRBV19 and TRBJ1-5, with 7 bases aligning to TRBD1. The CDR3 contains 15 residues. Trimming cost V 3 bases and J 3 bases; bases outside gene matches: 5. Germline V gene sequence: CDR1 LNHDA, CDR2 SQIVND (reference sequence). CDR3 in DNA: TGTGCCAGTAGTATGTCCGACAGGGACAATCAGCCCCAGCATTTT. It codes for CASSMSDRDNQPQHF. Together with reference TRBV19 and TRBJ1-5, the CDR3 gives the full variable domain: DGGITQSPKYLFRKEGQNVTLSCEQNLNHDAMYWYRQDPGQGLRLIYYSQIVNDFQKGDIAEGYSVSREKKESFPLTVTSAQKNPTAFYLCASSMSDRDNQPQHFGDGTRLSIL.

The chain uses TRBV2 and TRBJ1-4, with TRBD1 identical over 8 bases. The V gene end was trimmed by 4 bases and the J gene end by 7 bases; junction bases not matched to a gene: 17. The CDR3 loop spans 18 amino acids. Germline V CDR1 and CDR2: SNHLY, FYNNEI. The DNA of the CDR3 is TGTGCCAGCAGTGCCGTCTTGGGCCAGGGGGCTAGCGGTGAAAAACTGTTTTTT. Translated, it gives CASSAVLGQGASGEKLFF.

The chain joins TRBV29-1 to TRBJ2-1, with a tentative D call TRBD1 (7 bases). The CDR3 has 13 amino acids. Germline V gene lookup returns CDR1 SQVTM and CDR2 ANQGSEA. The CDR3 sequence is CSSGGSSYNEQFF. The CDR3 DNA follows: TGCAGTTCAGGGGGGAGCTCCTACAATGAGCAGTTCTTC.

The chain links TRBV4-1 to TRBJ1-1; D unresolved. From germline, CDR1 is MGHRA and CDR2 YSYEKL. Trimming stripped 4 bases from V and 0 bases from J, with 9 bases between. CDR3 length: 14 amino acids. The CDR3: CASSPSGLNTEAFF. The CDR3 coding sequence is TGCGCCAGCAGCCCCAGCGGGTTGAACACTGAAGCTTTCTTT.

The J gene is TRBJ1-6, the V gene TRBV11-3; the match to TRBD1 covers 7 bases. Germline values: CDR1 SGHNT, CDR2 YENEEA. CDR3 length: 14 residues. V was pared by 3 bases and J by 7 bases, with 3 bases of the junction left unmatched. CDR3 residues: CASSLRDRNSPLHF. CDR3 coding DNA: TGTGCCAGCAGCTTGCGGGACAGAAATTCACCCCTCCACTTT.

The chain's CDR3 is CASSVEQNTGELFF. The CDR3, as DNA: TGTGCCAGCAGCGTAGAACAGAACACCGGGGAGCTGTTTTTT. This chain joins TRBV9 and TRBJ2-2; D call uncertain. V was shortened by 0 bases and J by 1 base, with 4 bases between the two germline ends. CDR3 length: 14 residues. CDR1 and CDR2 from the germline V gene are SGDLS and YYNGEE.

The chain combines TRBV6-6 with TRBJ1-1; D unresolved. This CDR3 has 13 amino acids. Germline CDR1 MNHNY, CDR2 SVGAGI (reference sequence). V gave up 7 bases and J gave up 1 base, with 10 bases separating them. The CDR3 loop reads CASKALGNTEAFF. Written as DNA, the CDR3 is TGTGCCAGCAAGGCCTTGGGGAACACTGAAGCTTTCTTT.

A note on this clone: Additional DNA sequences in this sample encode the identical CDR3. The genes are TRBV5-1 and TRBJ2-1, with 7 bases that match TRBD2. Germline CDR1 and CDR2: SGHRS and YFSETQ. The junction had 2 bases not matched to a gene; V was cut back by 1 base and J by 4 bases. The CDR3 has 14 residues. CDR3 nucleotides: TGCGCCAGCAGCTTGTCGGGGGGTTACAATGAGCAGTTCTTC. Protein sequence: CASSLSGGYNEQFF.

The chain uses TRBV6-5 and TRBJ2-3; TRBD2 matches 13 bases. In germline, CDR1 is MNHEY, CDR2 SVGAGI. The CDR3 runs to 15 residues. Trimming cost V 5 bases and J 5 bases; bases outside gene matches: 4. The CDR3 nucleotides read TGTGCCAGCAGTCCGACTAGCGGGAGGATAGATACGCAGTATTTT. This gives the protein CASSPTSGRIDTQYF.

The chain is built from TRBV3-1 (or the pseudogene TRBV3-2) and TRBJ2-5; D might be TRBD2 (5 bases). CDR3 size: 15 residues. CDR1 LGHDT and CDR2 YNNKEL come from the germline V gene (reference sequence). V was shortened by 1 base and J by 5 bases, with 14 bases between the two germline ends. The CDR3 spells CASSQGTGNGETQYF. The CDR3 DNA follows: TGTGCCAGCAGCCAAGGGACGGGGAATGGGGAGACCCAGTACTTC.

The chain employs TRBV9 and TRBJ1-4; D perhaps matches TRBD1 (6 bases). Germline V CDR1 and CDR2: SGDLS, YYNGEE. With 4 bases removed from V and 1 base from J, the gap between germline ends came to 11 bases. The CDR3 covers 15 residues. In nucleotides, the CDR3 is TGTGCCAGCAGCCTAGGGACAAGAACTAATGAAAAACTGTTTTTT. It specifies CASSLGTRTNEKLFF.

This chain connects TRBV7-9 to TRBJ2-7; D is unresolved. This CDR3 is 13 amino acids long. Between the trimmed V and J ends, which lost 6 bases and 3 bases, there was a span of 12 bases. In germline, CDR1 is SEHNR, CDR2 FQNEAQ (reference sequence). CDR3 coding DNA: TGTGCCAGCAGACCGGACGGAAACTACGAGCAGTACTTC. Protein product: CASRPDGNYEQYF.

J is TRBJ1-1 and V is TRBV5-1; TRBD1 is a possible D gene (5 bases). Trimming took 0 bases from V and 5 from J, leaving 14 bases between them. The germline V gene has CDR1 SGHRS and CDR2 YFSETQ. CDR3 length: 15 residues. In nucleotides, the CDR3 is TGCGCCAGCAGCTTGGGGAGGGGCGCAGGGACTGAAGCTTTCTTT. It translates to CASSLGRGAGTEAFF.

This clone was counted between two and nine times. The chain combines TRBV19 with TRBJ1-2; D is undetermined. The CDR3 loop spans 11 amino acids. Germline CDR1 LNHDA, CDR2 SQIVND (reference sequence). V was trimmed by 4 bases and J by 4 bases, leaving 4 bases between them. The CDR3, as DNA: TGTGCCAGTAGTAATGGCTATGGCTACACCTTC. Its protein product is CASSNGYGYTF.